The T cell receptor (beta chain) under discussion was sequenced for a study of blood T cell repertoires in COVID-19 (dated by TCRdb to the early 2020s). Describing the broader study: Samples covering the acute and convalescent phases of COVID-19 were provided by collaborators in the United States, Italy and Spain. The prospective study material was composed of cDNA or gDNA derived from T cells, B-cell-depleted T cells, or PBMCs. The dataset comprised deeply sampled blood TCRbeta repertoires from subjects exposed to, actively infected with, or recovered from COVID-19. The repertoires were released in a freely available public database meant as a resource for research on the immune response to SARS-CoV-2. The samples were drawn from the first 160 participants of the ongoing ImmuneRACE study and from 1,254 subjects provided by 6 global collaborators. Sample metadata almost always included a de-identified subject ID, COVID-19 status, age in years and sex. Where HLA class I and class II types were available, the types were taken from metadata supplied by the sample provider, not from assay-based typing.

General conclusions and limits of the study: The amount of clinical and demographic metadata varied by source and participant and was provided uncurated.

CDR1 and CDR2 are drawn from the germline V gene: MDHEN, SYDVKM. V and J lose 5 bases and 13 bases, and a span of 21 bases separates them. Counted from cysteine to phenylalanine, this CDR3 has 14 amino acids. Only the CDR3 region is kept as DNA, spanning 42 bases read in frame from base 1. TCRbeta CDR3 regions were amplified from genomic DNA by means of the immunoSEQ Assay, a bias-controlled multiplex PCR. The original pipeline was this. Within the assay, amplification of reference gene primers was used to estimate how many nucleated cells each sample contained. To quantify the absolute abundance of each unique TCRbeta CDR3 rearrangement, sequence reads were collapsed and filtered. For each sample, productive Simpson clonality was calculated as the square root of Simpson's diversity index over productive rearrangements. The table was pulled from immuneACCESS by TCRdb, which kept in-frame rearrangements only. Such tables lose some clones; where checked, under half of the loss comes from unresolved V genes, and the rest has no known cause. V, J and clone size are those of that table, while D and trimming were read from the DNA. A total of roughly 200,000 clones appear in this sample, 75% to 80% of them only once. The top ten clones comprise just over 8.5% of the sample.

This clone was detected only once. This receptor's antigen is unknown. Base-call qualities are not available, and no considerably larger clone is one nucleotide away. The collaborating institutions used their own protocols to collect whole blood in K2EDTA tubes. Collaborator samples were shipped for TCRbeta analysis as frozen whole blood, isolated PBMCs, or DNA extracted from either sample type. Sample: peripheral blood. This clonotype originated in a woman in her fifties or sixties with active or convalescent COVID-19. The rearranged chain carries TRBV28 and TRBJ1-5; the D gene cannot be named for sure. The CDR3 region has the sequence CASSPPVYHPGQHF. The DNA sequence is as follows: TGTGCCAGCAGTCCCCCGGTTTACCACCCGGGACAGCATTTT.